The clone carrying this T cell receptor (beta chain) was seen a single time. Its cognate antigen is unknown. Clones were read by immunoSEQ multiplex PCR, and TCRdb kept only the in-frame ones, dropping some. The sample contains about 85,000 clones, around 85% of which appear only once. Deletions cut 6 bases from V and 5 bases from J, with 18 bases between. Germline V CDR1 and CDR2: SGHNT, YYREEE (reference sequence). This CDR3 spans 15 amino acids. The data belong to a study of T cell responses to AZD1222 COVID-19 vaccine. Overall study results and limits: White British people made up most donors, females outnumbered males, and clonal diversity was possibly underestimated. Vaccination with two AZD1222 doses was followed by a rise in Spike-specific TCR breadth and depth.

The chain joins TRBV5-4 to TRBJ2-4; D possibly matches TRBD1 or TRBD2 (6 bases each). The receptor's source is an adult in good health. The sample consisted of peripheral blood, taken on day 0 of AZD1222 vaccination. For the CDR3, the DNA is TGTGCCAGCACACCCCGACCGGGGGCCGAAAACATTCAGTACTTC. As protein: CASTPRPGAENIQYF.